This entry lists 20 T cell receptor beta chains sequenced from one sample in a study of blood T cell repertoires in COVID-19. This table comes from immunoSEQ multiplex PCR, and its TCRdb copy is limited to in-frame clones, with some not included. The data show some 14,000 clones, 80% to 85% seen once. The sample comprised peripheral blood. Receptors were obtained from a man in his fifties or sixties with active COVID-19.

The rearrangement joins TRBV19 to TRBJ1-1; D might be TRBD1 (6 bases). Trimming cost V 5 bases and J 4 bases, with 14 bases left between them. Germline assignment: CDR1 LNHDA and CDR2 SQIVND (reference sequence). The CDR3 runs to 14 residues. The CDR3 loop reads CASSFTGMGTEAFF. DNA of the CDR3: TGTGCCAGTAGTTTCACAGGGATGGGCACTGAAGCTTTCTTT. Combining the CDR3 with reference TRBV19 and TRBJ1-1 gives the whole variable domain DGGITQSPKYLFRKEGQNVTLSCEQNLNHDAMYWYRQDPGQGLRLIYYSQIVNDFQKGDIAEGYSVSREKKESFPLTVTSAQKNPTAFYLCASSFTGMGTEAFFGQGTRLTVV.

The chain has TRBV5-6 and TRBJ2-7, with D hard to call. This CDR3 spans 14 amino acids. V gave up 0 bases and J gave up 3 bases, with 10 bases separating them. Per the germline V gene, CDR1 is SGHDT and CDR2 is YYEEEE. In nucleotides, the CDR3 is TGTGCCAGCAGCTTGGGAGGCGGATACTACGAGCAGTACTTC. Translation gives CASSLGGGYYEQYF.

J is TRBJ2-1 and V is TRBV28; D might be TRBD2 (5 bases). The CDR3 contains 17 residues. V was shortened by 5 bases and J by 3 bases, with 20 bases between the two germline ends. Germline CDR1 MDHEN, CDR2 SYDVKM. The DNA of the CDR3 is TGTGCCAGCAGTCTCCCCGAGATAGGGAGAGGCTACAATGAGCAGTTCTTC. As protein: CASSLPEIGRGYNEQFF.

V gene TRBV28 combines with J gene TRBJ2-7, with 7 nucleotides matching TRBD1. V gave up 2 bases and J gave up 2 bases; unmatched junction bases: 0. The length of the CDR3 is 13 residues. The germline gives CDR1 MDHEN, CDR2 SYDVKM. The CDR3 bases are TGTGCCAGCAGTTTAGGGACAGCCTACGAGCAGTACTTC. It yields the protein CASSLGTAYEQYF.

Only one count was recorded for this clone. V usage is TRBV10-3 and J usage is TRBJ2-1; 11 bases fit TRBD2. Trimming removed 3 bases from V and 8 bases from J; junction bases left unmatched: 12. The CDR3 is 17 amino acids. Germline V lookup: CDR1 ENHRY, CDR2 SYGVKD. The CDR3 nucleotides are TGTGCCATCAGTGAAGGGAGTAGCGGGAGGGCTTTCCATGAGCAGTTCTTC. It codes for CAISEGSSGRAFHEQFF.

Only a few counts were recorded for this clone. The chain links TRBV5-1 to TRBJ2-7; 8 nucleotides match TRBD2. Per the germline V gene, CDR1 is SGHRS and CDR2 is YFSETQ. Trimming at V came to 1 base and at J to 3 bases, leaving 6 bases not matched to a gene. The CDR3 spans 15 residues. CDR3 sequence (DNA): TGCGCCAGCAGCTTGCAGCGGGAGTCCCGCTACGAGCAGTACTTC. Translation: CASSLQRESRYEQYF.

The chain has TRBV7-9 and TRBJ2-6, with D maybe TRBD1 (6 bases). Germline values: CDR1 SEHNR, CDR2 FQNEAQ (reference sequence). The CDR3 loop spans 17 amino acids. V lost 4 bases and J lost 0, with 13 bases in between. The CDR3: CASSSSDRFSGANVLTF. Here the CDR3 DNA reads TGTGCCAGCAGCTCAAGCGACAGGTTCTCTGGGGCCAACGTCCTGACTTTC.

This chain joins TRBV4-2 and TRBJ2-7; 7 nucleotides line up with TRBD1. V gave up 0 bases and J gave up 5 bases; unmatched junction bases: 10. Germline CDR1 and CDR2: LGHNA and YNFKEQ. The CDR3 runs to 16 residues. The CDR3 reads CASSQDGFGQANEQYF. As DNA, the CDR3 is TGTGCCAGCAGCCAAGATGGGTTCGGACAGGCTAACGAGCAGTACTTC.

The rearrangement joins TRBV27 to TRBJ2-7, with a possible D match to TRBD1 (5 bases). This CDR3 has 13 amino acids. Deletions cut 0 bases from V and 4 bases from J, with 7 bases between. Germline lookup yields CDR1 MNHEY and CDR2 SMNVEV (reference sequence). CDR3 region: CASSLSGVYEQYF. DNA for the CDR3: TGTGCCAGCAGTTTATCAGGGGTTTACGAGCAGTACTTC.

The chain is built from TRBV6-5 and TRBJ1-2; 8 bases match TRBD1. The junction had 2 bases not matched to a gene; V was cut back by 0 bases and J by 5 bases. CDR3 size: 14 residues. Germline CDR1 is MNHEY and CDR2 is SVGAGI. This CDR3 reads CASSYSTGAYGYTF. Here the CDR3 DNA reads TGTGCCAGCAGTTACTCGACAGGGGCGTATGGCTACACCTTC.

The chain joins TRBV9 to TRBJ1-6, with D maybe TRBD1 (5 bases). Germline V gene lookup returns CDR1 SGDLS and CDR2 YYNGEE. This CDR3 has 14 residues. The V and J ends lost 4 bases and 8 bases respectively, with 13 bases between them. This CDR3 is CASSSSGGDSPLHF. The CDR3 DNA is TGTGCCAGCAGCTCCAGCGGGGGTGATTCACCCCTCCACTTT.

The chain links TRBV27 to TRBJ2-3; D is unclear. This CDR3 contains 15 residues. Deletions cut 5 bases from V and 3 bases from J, with 15 bases between. Germline V CDR1 and CDR2: MNHEY, SMNVEV (reference sequence). The CDR3 here is CASSPYGLLTDTQYF. The CDR3 DNA reads TGTGCCAGCAGTCCGTATGGGCTACTGACAGATACGCAGTATTTT.

The CDR3: CASRSEGNNQPQHF. The CDR3 DNA reads as TGTGCCAGCAGGAGCGAAGGAAACAATCAGCCCCAGCATTTT. The chain is built from TRBV6-5 and TRBJ1-5; D is unclear. Per the germline V gene, CDR1 is MNHEY and CDR2 is SVGAGI. The ends were cut back, 6 bases at V and 3 bases at J, with 12 bases in the middle. This CDR3 contains 14 residues.

This clone was detected a few times. The J gene is TRBJ1-5, the V gene TRBV25-1; 8 bases are a match to TRBD1. The CDR3 covers 14 residues. Looked up from germline, CDR1 is MGHDK and CDR2 is SYGVNS. V was pared by 6 bases and J by 5 bases, with 6 bases of the junction left unmatched. CDR3 region: CASSRTGRDQPQHF. CDR3 DNA: TGTGCCAGCAGCCGGACAGGGAGGGATCAGCCCCAGCATTTT. Full variable domain (rest looked up from reference TRBV25-1 and TRBJ1-5): EADIYQTPRYLVIGTGKKITLECSQTMGHDKMYWYQQDPGMELHLIHYSYGVNSTEKGDLSSESTVSRIRTEHFPLTLESARPSHTSQYLCASSRTGRDQPQHFGDGTRLSIL.

The chain combines TRBV1 with TRBJ1-5; TRBD1 reflects the table's D call only, with no check against the DNA. TRBV1 is tagged as a pseudogene. The CDR3 consists of 16 residues. The CDR3 loop reads CTSSQGTGGLVQPQHF. The DNA for the CDR3 is TGCACCAGCAGCCAAGGGACAGGGGGCTTAGTTCAGCCCCAGCATTTT.

The chain couples TRBV2 to TRBJ2-1; D perhaps matches TRBD1 (5 bases). The CDR3 is 16 amino acids. CDR1 and CDR2 from the germline V gene are SNHLY and FYNNEI. Trimming left V 0 bases short and J 0 bases short, with 9 bases between. The CDR3 DNA reads TGTGCCAGCAGTGAAGCTCAGGGTAGCTCCTACAATGAGCAGTTCTTC. Its protein product is CASSEAQGSSYNEQFF. The entire variable domain, with the rest obtained from reference TRBV2 and TRBJ2-1, is as follows: EPEVTQTPSHQVTQMGQEVILRCVPISNHLYFYWYRQILGQKVEFLVSFYNNEISEKSEIFDDQFSVERPDGSNFTLKIRSTKLEDSAMYFCASSEAQGSSYNEQFFGPGTRLTVL.

The gene calls are TRBV27 and TRBJ2-1; 8 positions match TRBD2. The CDR3 extends over 14 amino acids. Germline trimming cut 4 bases from V and 9 bases from J; bases unmatched to any gene: 8. Germline CDR1 reads MNHEY; CDR2 reads SMNVEV (reference sequence). The CDR3 region is CASSYSGIGGEQFF. CDR3 DNA sequence: TGTGCCAGCAGTTATAGCGGGATCGGGGGTGAGCAGTTCTTC.

The chain employs TRBV9 and TRBJ2-1, with D perhaps TRBD2 (5 bases). This CDR3 is built from 15 residues. Germline V gene lookup returns CDR1 SGDLS and CDR2 YYNGEE. Trimming removed 0 bases at V and 7 bases at J, with 14 bases between. The CDR3 DNA reads TGTGCCAGCAGCGTAGCCCGGGAACCCCTAAATGAGCAGTTCTTC. The encoded protein is CASSVAREPLNEQFF.

The chain carries TRBV5-6 and TRBJ1-1; TRBD1 agrees at 12 bases. This CDR3 has 14 residues. Trimming cost V 4 bases and J 11 bases; bases outside gene matches: 9. Germline V lookup: CDR1 SGHDT, CDR2 YYEEEE. CDR3 region: CASSGGTGGLGAFF. As DNA, the CDR3 is TGTGCCAGCAGCGGCGGGACAGGGGGCCTGGGGGCTTTCTTT.

This chain joins TRBV13 and TRBJ2-5; D is undetermined. CDR3 length: 12 residues. CDR1 PRHDT and CDR2 FYEKMQ come from the germline V gene (reference sequence). With 4 bases removed from V and 5 bases from J, the gap between germline ends came to 8 bases. This CDR3 is CASSSHSETQYF. CDR3 coding DNA: TGTGCCAGCAGCTCCCACTCGGAGACCCAGTACTTC.